This TCR beta chain is from a study of blood T cell repertoires in COVID-19. Sequenced by immunoSEQ multiplex PCR; TCRdb stores in-frame clones only, minus some. This table holds approximately 300,000 clones, 87% found once. The CDR3 has 15 amino acids. Trimming stripped 4 bases from V and 0 bases from J, with 10 bases between. From germline, CDR1 is LNHDA and CDR2 SQIVND (reference sequence). The chain is built from TRBV19 and TRBJ1-3; D uncertain. Input material: PBMCs or T cells enriched from blood (not recorded which). This TCR was sampled from a woman younger than 45 who had recovered from COVID-19. DNA of the CDR3: TGTGCCAGTAGTACCTCTCCTACCTCTGGAAACACCATATATTTT. Protein sequence: CASSTSPTSGNTIYF.